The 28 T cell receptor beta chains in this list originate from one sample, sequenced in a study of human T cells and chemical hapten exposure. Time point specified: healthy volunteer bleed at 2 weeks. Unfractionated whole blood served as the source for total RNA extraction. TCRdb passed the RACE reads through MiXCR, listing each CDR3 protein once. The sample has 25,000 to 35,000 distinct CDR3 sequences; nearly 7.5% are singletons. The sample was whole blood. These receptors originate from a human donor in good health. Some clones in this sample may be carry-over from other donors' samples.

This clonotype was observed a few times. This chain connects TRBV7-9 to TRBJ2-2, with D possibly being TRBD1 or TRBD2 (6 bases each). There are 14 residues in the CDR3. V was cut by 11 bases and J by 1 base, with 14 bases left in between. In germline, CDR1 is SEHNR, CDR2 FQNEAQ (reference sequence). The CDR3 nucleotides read TGTGCCGCGGGACACCTCCTGAACACCGGGGAGCTGTTTTTT. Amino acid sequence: CAAGHLLNTGELFF.

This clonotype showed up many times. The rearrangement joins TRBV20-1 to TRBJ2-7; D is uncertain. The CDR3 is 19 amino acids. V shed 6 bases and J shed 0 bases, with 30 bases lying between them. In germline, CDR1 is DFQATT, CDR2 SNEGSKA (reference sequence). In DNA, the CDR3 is TGCAGTGCCCTTAGGCCTGTTAGACCCCCCAACCGGCTCTCCTACGAGCAGTACTTC. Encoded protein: CSALRPVRPPNRLSYEQYF.

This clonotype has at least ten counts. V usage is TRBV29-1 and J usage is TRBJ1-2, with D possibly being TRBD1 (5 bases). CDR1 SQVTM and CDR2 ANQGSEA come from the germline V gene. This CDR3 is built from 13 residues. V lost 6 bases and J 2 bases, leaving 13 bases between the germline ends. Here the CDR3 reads CSVRERGNYGYTF. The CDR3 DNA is TGCAGCGTACGGGAGCGGGGGAACTATGGCTACACCTTC.

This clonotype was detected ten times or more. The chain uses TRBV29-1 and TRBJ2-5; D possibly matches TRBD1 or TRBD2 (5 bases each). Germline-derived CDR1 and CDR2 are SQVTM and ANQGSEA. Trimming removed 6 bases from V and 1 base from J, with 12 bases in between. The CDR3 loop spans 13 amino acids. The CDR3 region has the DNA TGCAGCGTCAAACCCGGGACCCAAGAGACCCAGTACTTC. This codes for CSVKPGTQETQYF.

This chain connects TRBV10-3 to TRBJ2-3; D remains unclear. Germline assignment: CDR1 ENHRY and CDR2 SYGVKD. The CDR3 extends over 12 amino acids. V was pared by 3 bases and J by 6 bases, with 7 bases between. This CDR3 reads CAISDTGDTQYF. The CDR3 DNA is TGTGCCATCAGTGACACCGGGGATACGCAGTATTTT.

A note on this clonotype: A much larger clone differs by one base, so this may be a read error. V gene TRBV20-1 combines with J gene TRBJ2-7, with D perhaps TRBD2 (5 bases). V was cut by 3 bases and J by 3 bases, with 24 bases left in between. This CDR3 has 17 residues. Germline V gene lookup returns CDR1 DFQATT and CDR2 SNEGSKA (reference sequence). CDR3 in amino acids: CSASFQHNIEGLYEQYF. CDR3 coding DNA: TGCAGTGCTAGCTTCCAACACAACATCGAGGGTCTCTACGAGCAGTACTTC.

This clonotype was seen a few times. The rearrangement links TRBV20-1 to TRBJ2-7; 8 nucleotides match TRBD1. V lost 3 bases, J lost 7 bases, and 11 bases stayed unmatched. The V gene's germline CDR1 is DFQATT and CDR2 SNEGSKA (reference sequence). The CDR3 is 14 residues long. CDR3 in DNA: TGCAGTGCTAGTTACGTCCAGGGGGCAAAGGAGCAGTACTTC. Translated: CSASYVQGAKEQYF.

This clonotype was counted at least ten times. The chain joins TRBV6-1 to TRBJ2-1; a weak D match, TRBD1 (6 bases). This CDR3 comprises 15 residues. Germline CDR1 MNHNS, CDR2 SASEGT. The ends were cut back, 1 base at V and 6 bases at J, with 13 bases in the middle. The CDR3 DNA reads TGTGCCAGCAGTGAAGGCGGACAGCCCTTCAATGAGCAGTTCTTC. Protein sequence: CASSEGGQPFNEQFF.

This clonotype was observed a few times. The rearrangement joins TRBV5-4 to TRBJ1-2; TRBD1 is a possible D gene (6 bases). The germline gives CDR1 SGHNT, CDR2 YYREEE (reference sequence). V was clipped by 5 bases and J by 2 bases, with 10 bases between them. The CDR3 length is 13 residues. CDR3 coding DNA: TGTGCCAGCAGTACGACAGGAAACTATGGCTACACCTTC. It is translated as CASSTTGNYGYTF. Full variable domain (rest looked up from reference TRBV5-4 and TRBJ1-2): ETGVTQSPTHLIKTRGQQVTLRCSSQSGHNTVSWYQQALGQGPQFIFQYYREEENGRGNFPPRFSGLQFPNYSSELNVNALELDDSALYLCASSTTGNYGYTFGSGTRLTVV.

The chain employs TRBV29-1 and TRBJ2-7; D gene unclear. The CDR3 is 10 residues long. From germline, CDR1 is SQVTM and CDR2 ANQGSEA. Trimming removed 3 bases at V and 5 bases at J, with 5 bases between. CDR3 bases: TGCAGCGTTGAGGCGGACGAGCAGTACTTC. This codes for CSVEADEQYF.

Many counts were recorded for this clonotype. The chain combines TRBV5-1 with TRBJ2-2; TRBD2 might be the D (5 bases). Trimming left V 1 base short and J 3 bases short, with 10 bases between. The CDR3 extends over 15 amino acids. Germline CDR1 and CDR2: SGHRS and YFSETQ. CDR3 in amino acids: CASSLRLGDTGELFF. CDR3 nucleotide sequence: TGCGCCAGCAGCTTGAGGCTCGGGGACACCGGGGAGCTGTTTTTT.

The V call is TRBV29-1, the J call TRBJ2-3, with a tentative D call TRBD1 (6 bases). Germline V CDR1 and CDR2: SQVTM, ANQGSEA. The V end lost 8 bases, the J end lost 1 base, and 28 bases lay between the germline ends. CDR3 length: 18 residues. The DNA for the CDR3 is TGCAGCACCCTGACAGGCCCCTGGGGCCTACCACGCACAGATACGCAGTATTTT. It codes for CSTLTGPWGLPRTDTQYF.

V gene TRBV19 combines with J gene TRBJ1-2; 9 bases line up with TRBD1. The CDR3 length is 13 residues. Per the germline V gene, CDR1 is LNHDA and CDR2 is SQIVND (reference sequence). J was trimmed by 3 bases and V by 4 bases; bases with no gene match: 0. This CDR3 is CASSRQGDYGYTF. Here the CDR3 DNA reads TGTGCCAGTAGTAGACAGGGGGACTATGGCTACACCTTC.

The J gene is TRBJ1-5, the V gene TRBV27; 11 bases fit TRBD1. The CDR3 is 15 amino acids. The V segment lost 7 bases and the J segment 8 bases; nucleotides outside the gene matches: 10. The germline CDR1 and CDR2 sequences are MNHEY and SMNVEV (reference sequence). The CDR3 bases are TGTGCCAGCACCCCCGGGACAGGGGGGTTGGAGCCCCAGCATTTT. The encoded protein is CASTPGTGGLEPQHF.

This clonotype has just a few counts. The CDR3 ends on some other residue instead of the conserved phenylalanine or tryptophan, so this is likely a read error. The CDR3 sequence is CASSFHGTNTEAFS. CDR3 nucleotides: TGTGCCAGCAGTTTTCATGGAACAAACACTGAAGCTTTCTCT. The chain employs TRBV12-3 or TRBV12-4 and TRBJ1-1; D ambiguous. V was pared by 3 bases and J by 2 bases, with 10 bases between. This CDR3 has 14 amino acids.

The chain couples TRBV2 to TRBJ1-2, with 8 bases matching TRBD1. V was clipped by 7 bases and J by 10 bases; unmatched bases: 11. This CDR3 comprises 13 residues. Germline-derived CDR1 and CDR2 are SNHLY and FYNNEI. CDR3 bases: TGTGCCAGCACTATAGACAGGGGAGGAGACTACACCTTC. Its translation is CASTIDRGGDYTF.

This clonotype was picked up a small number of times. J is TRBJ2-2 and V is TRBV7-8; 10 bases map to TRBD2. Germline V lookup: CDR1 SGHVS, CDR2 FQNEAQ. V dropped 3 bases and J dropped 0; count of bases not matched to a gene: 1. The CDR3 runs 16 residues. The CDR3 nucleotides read TGTGCCAGCAGCTTTAGCGGGGGGACGAACACCGGGGAGCTGTTTTTT. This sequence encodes CASSFSGGTNTGELFF. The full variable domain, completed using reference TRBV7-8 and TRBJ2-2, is GAGVSQSPRYKVAKRGQDVALRCDPISGHVSLFWYQQALGQGPEFLTYFQNEAQLDKSGLPSDRFFAERPEGSVSTLKIQRTQQEDSAVYLCASSFSGGTNTGELFFGEGSRLTVL.

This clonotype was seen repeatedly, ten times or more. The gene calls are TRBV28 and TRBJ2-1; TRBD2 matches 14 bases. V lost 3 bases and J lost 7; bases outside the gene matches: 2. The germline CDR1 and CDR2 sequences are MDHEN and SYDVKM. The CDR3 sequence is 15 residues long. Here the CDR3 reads CASSLGLAGVNEQFF. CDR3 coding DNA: TGTGCCAGCAGTTTGGGACTAGCGGGAGTTAATGAGCAGTTCTTC.

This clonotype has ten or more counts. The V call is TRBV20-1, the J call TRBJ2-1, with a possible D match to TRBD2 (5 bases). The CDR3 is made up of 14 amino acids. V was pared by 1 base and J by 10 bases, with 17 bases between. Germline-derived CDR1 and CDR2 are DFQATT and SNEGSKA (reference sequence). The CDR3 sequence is CSARVAASLREQFF. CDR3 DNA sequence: TGCAGTGCTAGAGTGGCGGCTAGCTTGCGGGAGCAGTTCTTC.

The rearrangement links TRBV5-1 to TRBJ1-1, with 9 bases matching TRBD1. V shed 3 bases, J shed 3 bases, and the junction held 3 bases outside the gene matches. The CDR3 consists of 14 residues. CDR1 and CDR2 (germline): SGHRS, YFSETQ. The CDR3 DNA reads TGCGCCAGCAGCTGGGACAGGGCGGACACTGAAGCTTTCTTT. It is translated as CASSWDRADTEAFF.

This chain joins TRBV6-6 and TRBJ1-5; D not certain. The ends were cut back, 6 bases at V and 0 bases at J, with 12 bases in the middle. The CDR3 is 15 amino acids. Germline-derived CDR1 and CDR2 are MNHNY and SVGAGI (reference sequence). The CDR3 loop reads CASSPFTDSNQPQHF. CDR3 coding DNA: TGTGCCAGCAGCCCCTTTACAGATAGCAATCAGCCCCAGCATTTT.

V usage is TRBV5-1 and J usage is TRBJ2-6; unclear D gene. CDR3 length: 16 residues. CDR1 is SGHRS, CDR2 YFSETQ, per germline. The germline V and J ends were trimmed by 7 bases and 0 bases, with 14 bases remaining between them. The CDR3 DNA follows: TGCGCCAGCTCCAGCCAGGTCGACTCTGGGGCCAACGTCCTGACTTTC. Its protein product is CASSSQVDSGANVLTF.

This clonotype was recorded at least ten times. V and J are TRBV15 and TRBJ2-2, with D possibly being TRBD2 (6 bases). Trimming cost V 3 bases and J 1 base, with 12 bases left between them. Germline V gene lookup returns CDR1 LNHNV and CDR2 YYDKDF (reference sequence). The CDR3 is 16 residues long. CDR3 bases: TGTGCCACCAGCAGGTTCACGGGGGAGAACACCGGGGAGCTGTTTTTT. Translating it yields CATSRFTGENTGELFF.

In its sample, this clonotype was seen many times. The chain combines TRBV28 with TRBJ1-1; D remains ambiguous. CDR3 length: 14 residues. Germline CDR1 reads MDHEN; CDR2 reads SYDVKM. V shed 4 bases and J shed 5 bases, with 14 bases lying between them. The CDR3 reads CASSYLGVETEAFF. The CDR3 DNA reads TGTGCCAGCAGTTACTTGGGAGTTGAGACTGAAGCTTTCTTT.

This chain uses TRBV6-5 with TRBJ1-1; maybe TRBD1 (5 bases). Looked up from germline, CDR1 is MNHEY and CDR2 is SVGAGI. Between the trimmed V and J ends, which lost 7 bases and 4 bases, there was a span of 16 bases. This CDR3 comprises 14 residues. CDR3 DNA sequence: TGTGCCAGCACAACGGGCAGGGAAGCCACTGAAGCTTTCTTT. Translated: CASTTGREATEAFF.

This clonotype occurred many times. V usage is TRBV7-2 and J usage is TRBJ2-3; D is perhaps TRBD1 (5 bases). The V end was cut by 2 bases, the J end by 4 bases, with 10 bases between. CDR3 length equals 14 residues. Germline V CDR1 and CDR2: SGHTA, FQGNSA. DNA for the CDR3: TGTGCCAGCAGCTTATCCCTGGGGCCAGATACGCAGTATTTT. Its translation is CASSLSLGPDTQYF.

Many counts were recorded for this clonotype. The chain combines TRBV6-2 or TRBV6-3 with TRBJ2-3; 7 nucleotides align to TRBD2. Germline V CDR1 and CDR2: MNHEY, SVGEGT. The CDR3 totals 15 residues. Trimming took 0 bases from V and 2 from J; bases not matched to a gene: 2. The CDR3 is CASSYSAGATDTQYF. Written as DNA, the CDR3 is TGTGCCAGCAGTTACTCGGCGGGAGCCACAGATACGCAGTATTTT.

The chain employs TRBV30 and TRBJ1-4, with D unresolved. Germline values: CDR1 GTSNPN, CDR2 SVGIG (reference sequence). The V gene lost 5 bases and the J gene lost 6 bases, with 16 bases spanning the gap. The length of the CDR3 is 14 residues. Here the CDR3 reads CAWRTGRGDEKLFF. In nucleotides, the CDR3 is TGTGCCTGGCGTACCGGGCGCGGGGATGAAAAACTGTTTTTT. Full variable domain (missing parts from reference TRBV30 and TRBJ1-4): SQTIHQWPATLVQPVGSPLSLECTVEGTSNPNLYWYRQAAGRGLQLLFYSVGIGQISSEVPQNLSASRPQDRQFILSSKKLLLSDSGFYLCAWRTGRGDEKLFFGSGTQLSVL.